The rows below give T cell receptor beta chains drawn from one sample of a study of control samples from healthy donors and cancer patients. Clones were read by immunoSEQ multiplex PCR, and TCRdb kept only the in-frame ones, dropping some. The sample carries about 180,000 clones, about 92% recorded once. Input material: blood. The receptors were sampled from a man between 25 and 39 years old in good health. Each CDR3 is given with its conserved first and last residue. The order of the fields is J gene, D gene, clone size, V gene, CDR3 DNA, CDR3 protein. A D gene is named only where the DNA matches it firmly. Clone size is given for some rows only: seen once, a few or many times, or a class if the clone is expanded.

>TRBJ2-7|.|.|TRBV7-9
TGTGCCAGCAGCTTAAGCCTTTCCTACGAGCAGTACTTC
CASSLSLSYEQYF
>TRBJ2-5|TRBD2|.|TRBV5-6
TGTGCCAGCAGCTCGGCAACGACGGGGGGCCAAGAGACCCAGTACTTC
CASSSATTGGQETQYF
>TRBJ1-6|.|.|TRBV27
TGTGCCAGCAGTTTGGCGGGACCGTATAATTCACCCCTCCACTTT
CASSLAGPYNSPLHF
>TRBJ1-4|TRBD1|.|TRBV5-6
TGTGCCAGCAGCGCGATTCAGGGGGCCCCTGAAAAACTGTTTTTT
CASSAIQGAPEKLFF
>TRBJ1-2|.|.|TRBV14
TGTGCCAGCAGCCAAGTAGGGGGAGATGGCTACACCTTC
CASSQVGGDGYTF
>TRBJ2-5|TRBD2|.|TRBV30
TGTGCCTGGACCCTGCCCCGGCTAGCGGGGGTCGCCAAAGAGACCCAGTACTTC
CAWTLPRLAGVAKETQYF
>TRBJ2-1|.|once|TRBV4-1
TGCGCCAGCAGCCAAGTTGGACAGCTGTACAATGAGCAGTTCTTC
CASSQVGQLYNEQFF
>TRBJ1-5|TRBD1|.|TRBV27
TGTGCCAGCAGGCCGACAGGGAGCAATCAGCCCCAGCATTTT
CASRPTGSNQPQHF
>TRBJ2-2|TRBD1|.|TRBV7-9
TGTGCCAGCAGCTCGAAACTAACCGGGACAGGGGTGGCCGGGGAGCTGTTTTTT
CASSSKLTGTGVAGELFF
>TRBJ2-2|TRBD2|once|TRBV30
TGTGCCTGGAGTGCCCATCGACTAGCGGACAGCACCGGGGAGCTGTTTTTT
CAWSAHRLADSTGELFF
>TRBJ1-2|.|.|TRBV5-1
TGCGCCAGCAGCCCCGACAGACCCGGGGATTATGGCTACACCTTC
CASSPDRPGDYGYTF
>TRBJ1-3|TRBD1|.|TRBV10-3
TGTGCCATAACGACAGGGACTGGAAACACCATATATTTT
CAITTGTGNTIYF
>TRBJ2-5|TRBD2|.|TRBV5-1
TGCGCCAGCAGCTTCGGGGCGGGGGGGTCAGAGACCCAGTACTTC
CASSFGAGGSETQYF
>TRBJ1-5|.|.|TRBV19
TGTGCCAGTAGTAGAGGCCATAGCAATCAGCCCCAGCATTTT
CASSRGHSNQPQHF
>TRBJ1-4|TRBD1|.|TRBV9
TGTGCCAGCAGCTCTCGGACAGGAGAAGGTGAAAAACTGTTTTTT
CASSSRTGEGEKLFF
>TRBJ1-1|.|.|TRBV7-2
TGTGCCAGCAGAAAAGGGGGATGGTCCGCTAACACTGAAGCTTTCTTT
CASRKGGWSANTEAFF
>TRBJ1-1|.|.|TRBV12-3/TRBV12-4
TGTGCCAGCAATAAAGGAACGAACACTGAAGCTTTCTTT
CASNKGTNTEAFF
>TRBJ1-6|.|.|TRBV30
TGTGCCTGGATTGCCCGTACAGGCAGGAGATCACCCCTCCACTTT
CAWIARTGRRSPLHF
>TRBJ2-2|.|once|TRBV4-2
TGTGCCAGCAGCCAAGAATACGGCGCCACCGGGGAGCTGTTTTTT
CASSQEYGATGELFF
>TRBJ1-1|.|.|TRBV7-9
TGTGCCAGCAGCTTAGTAGGGGGGCATATGAACACTGAAGCTTTCTTT
CASSLVGGHMNTEAFF
>TRBJ2-1|.|few|TRBV12-3/TRBV12-4
TGTGCCAGCAGCCGGGACCTATACAATGAGCAGTTCTTC
CASSRDLYNEQFF
>TRBJ1-2|.|.|TRBV29-1
TGCAGCGTTGAAGAAATAGCCCTTAACTATGGCTACACCTTC
CSVEEIALNYGYTF
>TRBJ2-3|.|few|TRBV12-5
TGTGCTAGTGGCCGGGGTGCAGATACGCAGTATTTT
CASGRGADTQYF
>TRBJ1-1|.|.|TRBV27
TGTGCCAGCAGTTTAGGCACGGGGACAACGGCTTTCTTT
CASSLGTGTTAFF
>TRBJ2-3|TRBD1|.|TRBV7-9
TGTGCCAGCAGCCACGGACAGGGGGCTACAGATACGCAGTATTTT
CASSHGQGATDTQYF
>TRBJ1-4|TRBD1|.|TRBV6-5
TGTGCCAGCACACAGGGGAGGAATGAAAAACTGTTTTTT
CASTQGRNEKLFF
>TRBJ2-1|TRBD2|.|TRBV28
TGTGCCAGCAGTTATCAGGGAGGGACCTACAATGAGCAGTTCTTC
CASSYQGGTYNEQFF
>TRBJ1-2|.|.|TRBV2
TGTGCCAGCAGCGCTGGGAAATCTGGTGGCTACACCTTC
CASSAGKSGGYTF
>TRBJ2-2|.|.|TRBV5-6
TGTGCCAGCAGCTCCGGGACTTGGAACACCGGGGAGCTGTTTTTT
CASSSGTWNTGELFF
>TRBJ1-2|.|.|TRBV24-1
TGTGCCACCAAAAGGGGCAGGGAATACTATGGCTACACCTTC
CATKRGREYYGYTF
>TRBJ1-1|.|.|TRBV30
TGTGCCTGGAGTGTACACAGGAACACTGAAGCTTTCTTT
CAWSVHRNTEAFF
>TRBJ1-1|.|.|TRBV18
TGTGCCAGCTCATCATACCCAGGAGATGAAGCTTTCTTT
CASSSYPGDEAFF
>TRBJ2-5|TRBD2|once|TRBV9
TGTGCCAGCAGCCGCGGGAGATCACAAGAGACCCAGTACTTC
CASSRGRSQETQYF
>TRBJ2-3|.|.|TRBV5-1
TGCGCCAGCAGCTCCGGGGTCCTCACAGATACGCAGTATTTT
CASSSGVLTDTQYF
>TRBJ2-7|.|.|TRBV5-6
TGTGCCAGCAGCTTCCGGCAGGGATTGGGAGAGCAGTACTTC
CASSFRQGLGEQYF
>TRBJ2-7|.|once|TRBV5-5
TGTGCCAGCAGCTTGAGAGGGGGAACCTACGAGCAGTACTTC
CASSLRGGTYEQYF
>TRBJ2-1|TRBD2|.|TRBV2
TGTGCCAGCAGTGAATATGGTGGGACTAGCGGGTACAATGAGCAGTTCTTC
CASSEYGGTSGYNEQFF
>TRBJ1-1|.|.|TRBV5-1
TGCGCCAGCAGCTTGGCAACGAACACTGAAGCTTTCTTT
CASSLATNTEAFF
>TRBJ1-5|.|.|TRBV28
TGTGCCAGCAGTTTGGTCAGGACCGATCAGCCCCAGCATTTT
CASSLVRTDQPQHF
>TRBJ2-5|TRBD2|.|TRBV4-1
TGCGCCAGCAGCTTAGGACTAGCTCAAGAGACCCAGTACTTC
CASSLGLAQETQYF
>TRBJ2-7|TRBD2|.|TRBV6-6
TGTGCCAGCAGCTTTACTAGCGGGGGGCCTTACGAGCAGTACTTC
CASSFTSGGPYEQYF
>TRBJ1-1|.|.|TRBV19
TGTGCCAGTAGTATCGACGGCCAATGGGGTAACACTGAAGCTTTCTTT
CASSIDGQWGNTEAFF
>TRBJ1-1|.|.|TRBV9
TGTGCCAGCAGCGCACAGGGAGAGGGCACTGAAGCTTTCTTT
CASSAQGEGTEAFF
>TRBJ2-3|TRBD2|.|TRBV7-3
TGTGCCAGCAGCTTATCCCGGACTAGCGCAGATACGCAGTATTTT
CASSLSRTSADTQYF
>TRBJ1-1|.|.|TRBV7-8
TGTGCCAGCAGCCAAGGACAAGGATGGACTGAAGCTTTCTTT
CASSQGQGWTEAFF
>TRBJ2-4|TRBD2|.|TRBV28
TGTGCCAGCAGTCCCTTTAGCGGGGGGGTAGGAAACATTCAGTACTTC
CASSPFSGGVGNIQYF
>TRBJ2-1|.|few|TRBV4-2
TGTGCCAGCAGCCAAGCCCCCGGGGCTAGCGCTTACAATGAGCAGTTCTTC
CASSQAPGASAYNEQFF
>TRBJ1-1|.|once|TRBV5-1
TGCGCCAGCAGCTTGGGTGGGGATAGTGAAGCTTTCTTT
CASSLGGDSEAFF
>TRBJ1-6|.|.|TRBV27
TGTGCCAGCAGTACAAACAGGGTGGGCAATTCACCCCTCCACTTT
CASSTNRVGNSPLHF
>TRBJ2-6|TRBD2|.|TRBV19
TGTGCCAGTAGTATAGACGGGAGGGTGAGGGGGGCCAACGTCCTGACTTTC
CASSIDGRVRGANVLTF